A single sample is the source of the 24 T cell receptor beta chains below, sequenced in a study of blood T cells in healthy people across ages (dated by TCRdb to about 2015). The library was prepared using 5' RACE. The sample was run on an Illumina HiSeq 2500. The second PCR ran for about 6 to 12 cycles and used a J-beta primer mix along with a sample-barcoded 5' primer. TCRdb applied fastp at Q25 and MiXCR to the public reads, then kept only in-frame beta chains. Here each entry gathers all rows of one CDR3 protein and keeps the most common genes and DNA. This sample holds some 710,000 distinct CDR3 sequences; around a fifth were observed only once. The ten largest make up about 22% of the sample. Sequenced input: blood. These receptors all stem from a man in his 70s in good health.

The chain couples TRBV13 to TRBJ1-1; D gene ambiguous. Germline V gene lookup returns CDR1 PRHDT and CDR2 FYEKMQ (reference sequence). The CDR3 spans 16 residues. V lost 0 bases to trimming and J lost 0 bases, with 11 bases between them. The CDR3 reads CASSLGPAVLNTEAFF. In DNA, the CDR3 is TGTGCCAGCAGCTTAGGCCCGGCGGTCTTGAACACTGAAGCTTTCTTT. Filled out from reference TRBV13 and TRBJ1-1, the complete variable domain reads AAGVIQSPRHLIKEKRETATLKCYPIPRHDTVYWYQQGPGQDPQFLISFYEKMQSDKGSIPDRFSAQQFSDYHSELNMSSLELGDSALYFCASSLGPAVLNTEAFFGQGTRLTVV.

CDR3 sequence reads: CASSLAQPDRAGANVLTF. CDR3 coding DNA: TGTGCCAGCAGCTTAGCACAACCCGACAGGGCTGGGGCCAACGTCCTGACTTTC. The chain has TRBV7-9 and TRBJ2-6; 7 nucleotides match TRBD1. V lost 0 bases to trimming and J lost 2 bases; unmatched junction nucleotides: 7. Per germline, CDR1 SEHNR and CDR2 FQNEAQ (reference sequence). The CDR3 is 18 residues long.

This chain connects TRBV20-1 to TRBJ2-1; D unresolved. This CDR3 is 14 amino acids long. Germline V gene lookup returns CDR1 DFQATT and CDR2 SNEGSKA (reference sequence). The germline V and J ends were trimmed by 6 bases and 8 bases, with 20 bases remaining between them. The CDR3 coding sequence is TGCAGTGCCCCCCCTTCCGGCACTGGCTATGAGCAGTTCTTC. As protein: CSAPPSGTGYEQFF.

The J gene is TRBJ2-5, the V gene TRBV27, with D possibly matching TRBD2 (6 bases). Germline-derived CDR1 and CDR2 are MNHEY and SMNVEV (reference sequence). Trimming took 5 bases from V and 3 from J, leaving 16 bases between them. The CDR3 has 15 residues. CDR3 in DNA: TGTGCCAGCAGTCACCCTAAAGGCGGGAAAGAGACCCAGTACTTC. Protein: CASSHPKGGKETQYF.

Only a few counts were recorded for this clonotype. This chain joins TRBV5-1 and TRBJ2-2; a weak D match, TRBD2 (5 bases). Trimming took 7 bases from V and 0 from J, leaving 10 bases between them. CDR1 is SGHRS, CDR2 YFSETQ, per germline. This CDR3 is 14 amino acids long. The CDR3 DNA reads TGCGCCAGCCGGCGGGTGGCGAACACCGGGGAGCTGTTTTTT. Encoded protein: CASRRVANTGELFF.

This clonotype occurred many times. The chain recombines TRBV6-6 with TRBJ1-3; perhaps TRBD1 as D (6 bases). This CDR3 has 16 residues. Germline CDR1 is MNHNY and CDR2 is SVGAGI (reference sequence). V was trimmed by 2 bases and J by 0 bases, leaving 11 bases between them. The CDR3 coding sequence is TGTGCCAGCAGTTACGAGGGGGGGACCTCTGGAAACACCATATATTTT. It codes for CASSYEGGTSGNTIYF.

The rearrangement joins TRBV20-1 to TRBJ1-6; 10 bases map to TRBD1. The germline V gene has CDR1 DFQATT and CDR2 SNEGSKA (reference sequence). The CDR3 is made up of 17 amino acids. J was trimmed by 6 bases and V by 6 bases; bases with no gene match: 14. CDR3 protein: CSAVGVGTGESNSPLHF. DNA for the CDR3: TGCAGTGCGGTTGGAGTTGGGACAGGGGAGTCTAATTCACCCCTCCACTTT.

The chain combines TRBV18 with TRBJ1-1; 7 nucleotides agree with TRBD1. CDR1 and CDR2 (germline): KGHSH, LQKENI. The CDR3 sequence is 14 residues long. V trimming: 3 bases; J trimming: 4 bases; junction bases outside the gene matches: 5. The CDR3 here is CASSPKTGVTEAFF. CDR3 bases: TGTGCCAGCTCACCTAAAACAGGGGTCACTGAAGCTTTCTTT.

The chain uses TRBV9 and TRBJ2-3, with a weak D call TRBD1 (5 bases). The V gene's germline CDR1 is SGDLS and CDR2 YYNGEE. Between the trimmed V and J ends, which lost 7 bases and 2 bases, there was a span of 14 bases. The CDR3 totals 14 residues. The CDR3 spells CASSQGPDTDTQYF. CDR3 DNA: TGTGCCAGCTCCCAGGGCCCCGACACAGATACGCAGTATTTT.

V is TRBV12-3 or TRBV12-4 and J is TRBJ2-5; possibly TRBD1 for D (6 bases). The DNA end is a closer match to TRBJ2-7, so the J assignment may be wrong. This CDR3 comprises 13 residues. The CDR3 DNA is TGTGCCAGCATGCAACAGGGCTCCTACGAGCAGTACTTC. It yields the protein CASMQQGSYEQYF.

The gene calls are TRBV5-6 and TRBJ1-2; maybe TRBD1 (6 bases). The CDR3 has 14 amino acids. Deletions cut 2 bases from V and 7 bases from J, with 15 bases between. CDR1 is SGHDT and CDR2 is YYEEEE in the germline V gene. Here the CDR3 reads CASSFTGIGGGYTF. The CDR3 nucleotides read TGTGCCAGCAGCTTTACAGGGATAGGAGGTGGCTACACCTTC.

This chain joins TRBV30 and TRBJ2-5; D gene uncertain. The CDR3 consists of 14 residues. Germline CDR1 reads GTSNPN; CDR2 reads SVGIG (reference sequence). The V end lost 0 bases, the J end lost 0 bases, and 8 bases lay between the germline ends. CDR3 in amino acids: CAWSVVRYQETQYF. CDR3 DNA: TGTGCCTGGAGTGTAGTCAGGTACCAAGAGACCCAGTACTTC.

The rearrangement uses TRBV13 and TRBJ2-3; D gene ambiguous. V was cut by 5 bases and J by 4 bases, with 7 bases left in between. The CDR3 runs 12 residues. Germline CDR1 reads PRHDT; CDR2 reads FYEKMQ (reference sequence). CDR3 amino acids: CASSTTADTQYF. Written as DNA, the CDR3 is TGTGCCAGCAGCACTACCGCAGATACGCAGTATTTT. The full variable domain, with the rest looked up from reference TRBV13 and TRBJ2-3, is AAGVIQSPRHLIKEKRETATLKCYPIPRHDTVYWYQQGPGQDPQFLISFYEKMQSDKGSIPDRFSAQQFSDYHSELNMSSLELGDSALYFCASSTTADTQYFGPGTRLTVL.

This clonotype was seen at least ten times. The DNA for the CDR3 is TGTGCCAGCTCACCGGATAGGGAGACCCAGTACTTC. Protein product: CASSPDRETQYF. The V and J genes are TRBV18 and TRBJ2-5; D uncertain. The CDR3 is made up of 12 amino acids. Trimming removed 3 bases from V and 5 bases from J, with 7 bases in between. CDR1 and CDR2 from the germline V gene are KGHSH and LQKENI.

This CDR3 reads CASSTRQGMNYGYTF. Here the CDR3 DNA reads TGTGCCAGCAGTACACGGCAGGGGATGAACTATGGCTACACCTTC. The rearrangement joins TRBV28 to TRBJ1-2; possibly TRBD1 for D (6 bases). Germline V gene lookup returns CDR1 MDHEN and CDR2 SYDVKM. Trimming took off 5 bases at V and 2 bases at J, with 15 bases between the two ends. The CDR3 length is 15 residues.

The chain couples TRBV11-2 to TRBJ2-6; no clear D. Trimming pared 7 bases from V and 2 bases from J, leaving 6 bases between. The CDR3 covers 13 residues. Germline values: CDR1 SGHAT, CDR2 FQNNGV. The CDR3 nucleotides read TGTGCCAGCACGTGGGCTGGGGCCAACGTCCTGACTTTC. It codes for CASTWAGANVLTF.

The J gene is TRBJ2-1, the V gene TRBV3-1; D call uncertain. This CDR3 contains 11 residues. Trimming took 2 bases from V and 9 from J, leaving 5 bases between them. Looked up from germline, CDR1 is LGHDT and CDR2 is YNNKEL (reference sequence). CDR3 sequence: CASSQLLEQFF. In DNA, the CDR3 is TGTGCCAGCAGCCAACTACTTGAGCAGTTCTTC.

The V gene is TRBV12-3 or TRBV12-4, the J gene TRBJ1-1, with D tentatively TRBD1 (5 bases). This CDR3 spans 14 amino acids. V was trimmed by 1 base and J by 4 bases, leaving 10 bases between them. CDR3 DNA: TGTGCCAGCAGTTTAGTGGGGCTTGGCACTGAAGCTTTCTTT. Translated: CASSLVGLGTEAFF.

The J gene is TRBJ2-7, the V gene TRBV7-6, with D possibly matching TRBD2 (6 bases). The J call may be in error: the DNA end matches TRBJ2-5 better. CDR3 size: 14 residues. Germline V gives CDR1 SGHVS, CDR2 FNYEAQ. Here the CDR3 DNA reads TGTGCCAGCAGCCCTCGGGCGGGAAAAGAGACCCAGTACTTC. It encodes CASSPRAGKETQYF.

This clonotype has ten or more counts. J is TRBJ1-4 and V is TRBV5-1, with D tentatively TRBD1 (5 bases). The CDR3 loop spans 15 amino acids. CDR1 and CDR2 (germline): SGHRS, YFSETQ. V lost 4 bases and J lost 0, with 10 bases in between. CDR3 amino acids: CASSIQTATNEKLFF. DNA of the CDR3: TGCGCCAGCAGCATCCAGACAGCAACTAATGAAAAACTGTTTTTT.

This clonotype was found many times. The chain recombines TRBV7-2 with TRBJ2-3; 7 nucleotides match TRBD2. Germline values: CDR1 SGHTA, CDR2 FQGNSA. V lost 5 bases, J lost 2 bases, and 4 bases stayed unmatched. The CDR3 is 14 amino acids. CDR3 sequence reads: CASSRAGITDTQYF. The CDR3 DNA reads TGTGCCAGCAGCCGAGCGGGGATCACAGATACGCAGTATTTT.

The rearrangement links TRBV6-1 to TRBJ2-7; TRBD2 agrees at 12 bases. The germline V gene encodes CDR1 MNHNS and CDR2 SASEGT. The CDR3 covers 18 residues. V shed 6 bases, J shed 2 bases, and the junction held 14 bases outside the gene matches. The CDR3 loop is CASRDRASGGVMAYEQYF. Written as DNA, the CDR3 is TGTGCCAGCAGGGATAGGGCTAGCGGGGGGGTAATGGCCTACGAGCAGTACTTC.

This clonotype was seen only a few times. J is TRBJ2-3 and V is TRBV7-2, with 15 bases identical to TRBD2. CDR1 is SGHTA, CDR2 FQGNSA, per germline. V dropped 3 bases and J dropped 2; count of bases not matched to a gene: 12. The CDR3 runs 20 residues. CDR3 in amino acids: CASSFYGPGLAGGITDTQYF. CDR3 DNA sequence: TGTGCCAGCAGCTTTTACGGACCGGGACTAGCGGGAGGTATCACAGATACGCAGTATTTT.

V usage is TRBV12-3 or TRBV12-4 and J usage is TRBJ2-1, with 12 positions matching TRBD2. The CDR3 is made up of 17 amino acids. J gave up 4 bases and V 3 bases, and 7 bases lay outside the gene matches. The CDR3 sequence is CASSFPGLAGRYNEQFF. For the CDR3, the DNA is TGTGCCAGCAGTTTCCCAGGACTAGCGGGGCGGTACAATGAGCAGTTCTTC.